This TCR beta chain stems from a study of blood T cell repertoires in COVID-19. On the study more broadly: The United States, Italy and Spain were the sources of the acute and convalescent COVID-19 samples.

Authors' methods: Reference gene primer amplification yielded estimated nucleated cell counts. The data were produced by immunoSEQ multiplex PCR, yet TCRdb's version contains in-frame clones alone and is incomplete. V, J and clone size derive from that table, while D and trimming were established from the DNA sequence. This table holds around 150,000 clones, around four fifths found once. The CDR3 extends over 13 amino acids. The V end was cut by 4 bases, the J end by 2 bases, with 12 bases between. The germline V gene encodes CDR1 SQVTM and CDR2 ANQGSEA. This receptor was identified in a woman aged 80 or older with acute or convalescent COVID-19. The J gene is TRBJ2-7, the V gene TRBV29-1, with a tentative D call TRBD2 (5 bases). Sequenced input: peripheral blood. The DNA of the CDR3 is TGCAGCGTTGTAAGAGGGAATACCTACGAGCAGTACTTC. It yields the protein CSVVRGNTYEQYF.